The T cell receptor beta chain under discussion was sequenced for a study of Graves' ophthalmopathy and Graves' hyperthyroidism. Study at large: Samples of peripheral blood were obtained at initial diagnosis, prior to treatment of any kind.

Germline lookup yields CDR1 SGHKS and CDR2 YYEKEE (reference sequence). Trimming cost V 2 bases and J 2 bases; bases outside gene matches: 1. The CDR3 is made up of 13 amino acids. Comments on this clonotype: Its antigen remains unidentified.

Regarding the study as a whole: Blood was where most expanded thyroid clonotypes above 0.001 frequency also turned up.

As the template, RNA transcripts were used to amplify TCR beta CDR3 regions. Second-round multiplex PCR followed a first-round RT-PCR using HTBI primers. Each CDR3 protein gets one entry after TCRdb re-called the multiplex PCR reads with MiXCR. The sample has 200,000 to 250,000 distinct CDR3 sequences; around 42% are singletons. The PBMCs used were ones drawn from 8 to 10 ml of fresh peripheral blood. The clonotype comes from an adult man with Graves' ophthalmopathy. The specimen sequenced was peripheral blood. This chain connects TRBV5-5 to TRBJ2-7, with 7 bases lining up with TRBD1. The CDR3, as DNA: TGTGCCAGCAGCTTTACAGGGGCCTACGAGCAGTACTTC. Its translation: CASSFTGAYEQYF.